The 32 T cell receptor beta chains given below trace back to one sample, sequenced in a study of T cell changes during pregnancy in multiple sclerosis. Profiling relied on immunoSEQ multiplex PCR, and the TCRdb table lists in-frame clones only, not all of them. This sample carries 30,000 to 35,000 clones, roughly nine tenths of them seen once, and the ten largest clones take about 10%. Sequenced here: CD8+ T cells from peripheral blood mononuclear cells, sampled before pregnancy. These TCRs come from a female donor with multiple sclerosis, enrolled in a pregnancy study.

The chain couples TRBV9 to TRBJ2-3; 8 bases fit TRBD2. V trimming: 0 bases; J trimming: 1 base; junction bases outside the gene matches: 10. This CDR3 contains 18 residues. Germline V gives CDR1 SGDLS, CDR2 YYNGEE. The CDR3 loop reads CASSVASWETSGTDTQYF. CDR3 nucleotide sequence: TGTGCCAGCAGCGTAGCTAGTTGGGAGACTAGCGGCACAGATACGCAGTATTTT.

V and J are TRBV4-2 and TRBJ1-4; 11 bases are a match to TRBD1. There are 16 residues in the CDR3. Trimming removed 0 bases from V and 7 bases from J; junction bases left unmatched: 4. Germline CDR1 reads LGHNA; CDR2 reads YNFKEQ. The CDR3 region is CASSQEPGTGGEKLFF. The CDR3, as DNA: TGTGCCAGCAGCCAAGAGCCCGGGACAGGGGGTGAAAAACTGTTTTTT.

The chain links TRBV19 to TRBJ1-5; tentatively, D is TRBD1 (5 bases). The germline V gene encodes CDR1 LNHDA and CDR2 SQIVND (reference sequence). V lost 1 base and J 5 bases, leaving 12 bases between the germline ends. This CDR3 has 15 amino acids. The CDR3 protein is CASSIVGREDQPQHF. Here the CDR3 DNA reads TGTGCCAGTAGTATAGTAGGCAGGGAGGATCAGCCCCAGCATTTT.

V usage is TRBV5-8 and J usage is TRBJ1-1; the D gene is possibly TRBD1 (5 bases). Germline values: CDR1 SGHTS, CDR2 YDEGEE. There are 16 residues in the CDR3. The V end was cut by 0 bases, the J end by 2 bases, with 14 bases between. The CDR3 loop is CASSLVIRGGNTEAFF. CDR3 nucleotides: TGTGCCAGCAGCTTGGTTATAAGGGGAGGAAACACTGAAGCTTTCTTT.

The V gene is TRBV11-2, the J gene TRBJ2-1; a possible D gene is TRBD2 (5 bases). Germline V lookup: CDR1 SGHAT, CDR2 FQNNGV. V was pared by 1 base and J by 7 bases, with 11 bases between. The CDR3 is made up of 14 amino acids. CDR3 sequence reads: CASSLGGIGNEQFF. The CDR3 DNA reads as TGTGCCAGCAGCTTAGGAGGGATAGGGAATGAGCAGTTCTTC.

This clone has only a few counts. The genes are TRBV2 and TRBJ2-1; 10 positions match TRBD2. This CDR3 comprises 15 residues. After removal of 3 bases from V and 6 bases from J, the junction contained 5 bases not matched to a gene. CDR1 SNHLY and CDR2 FYNNEI come from the germline V gene. For the CDR3, the DNA is TGTGCCAGCAGTGATCGGACTAGCGGCCCCAATGAGCAGTTCTTC. Translating gives CASSDRTSGPNEQFF.

The chain joins TRBV27 to TRBJ2-5; 16 bases agree with TRBD2. The CDR3 runs to 21 residues. The germline V gene has CDR1 MNHEY and CDR2 SMNVEV (reference sequence). V trimming: 5 bases; J trimming: 6 bases; junction bases outside the gene matches: 21. DNA for the CDR3: TGTGCCAGCAGTGGACAGGTGACGGGGACTAGCGGGGGGGAACCTGGGAAGACCCAGTACTTC. It encodes CASSGQVTGTSGGEPGKTQYF.

The J gene is TRBJ1-2, the V gene TRBV4-3; 7 bases map to TRBD1. V trimming: 3 bases; J trimming: 6 bases; junction bases outside the gene matches: 7. Germline V gene lookup returns CDR1 LGHNA and CDR2 YSLEER. The CDR3 extends over 14 amino acids. The chain's CDR3 is CASSHVGGGDGYTF. CDR3 nucleotide sequence: TGCGCCAGCAGCCACGTAGGGGGCGGCGATGGCTACACCTTC.

The chain couples TRBV4-1 to TRBJ1-2; D is perhaps TRBD1 (5 bases). Germline V lookup: CDR1 MGHRA, CDR2 YSYEKL. Trimming took 0 bases from V and 5 from J, leaving 16 bases between them. This CDR3 contains 16 residues. The CDR3 is CASSQERTGDFYGYTF. DNA of the CDR3: TGCGCCAGCAGCCAAGAACGGACGGGGGATTTTTATGGCTACACCTTC.

The gene calls are TRBV7-2 and TRBJ1-3; D is perhaps TRBD1 (5 bases). CDR1 SGHTA and CDR2 FQGNSA come from the germline V gene. V lost 1 base and J lost 4, with 11 bases in between. The CDR3 covers 15 residues. The CDR3 spells CASSLGEGLGNTIYF. For the CDR3, the DNA is TGTGCCAGCAGCTTAGGGGAGGGGCTAGGAAACACCATATATTTT. Using reference TRBV7-2 and TRBJ1-3 for the parts outside the CDR3, the full variable domain is GAGVSQSPSNKVTEKGKDVELRCDPISGHTALYWYRQSLGQGLEFLIYFQGNSAPDKSGLPSDRFSAERTGGSVSTLTIQRTQQEDSAVYLCASSLGEGLGNTIYFGEGSWLTVV.

This rearrangement joins TRBV9 to TRBJ2-7; D is perhaps TRBD2 (8 bases). Deletions cut 4 bases from V and 4 bases from J, with 15 bases between. CDR3 length equals 14 residues. Germline V CDR1 and CDR2: SGDLS, YYNGEE. CDR3 nucleotide sequence: TGTGCCAGCAGCCCAGGGGGACTAGAGTACGAGCAGTACTTC. This sequence encodes CASSPGGLEYEQYF.

The chain couples TRBV7-9 to TRBJ2-1; a weak D match, TRBD2 (5 bases). The CDR3 has 14 residues. Trimming left V 7 bases short and J 3 bases short, with 13 bases between. Looked up from germline, CDR1 is SEHNR and CDR2 is FQNEAQ (reference sequence). This CDR3 is CASTLGDYYNEQFF. The CDR3 DNA reads TGTGCCAGCACCCTCGGGGATTACTACAATGAGCAGTTCTTC.

This clone was detected once. This chain joins TRBV2 and TRBJ2-5, with TRBD1 matching over 7 bases. The length of the CDR3 is 13 residues. Germline loops: CDR1 SNHLY, CDR2 FYNNEI. J lost 4 bases, V lost 9 bases, and 8 bases had no gene match. The CDR3 DNA sequence: TGTGCCAGTTACAGGGGATCAGTAGAGACCCAGTACTTC. Its protein product is CASYRGSVETQYF.

The chain is built from TRBV7-9 and TRBJ2-1; 8 bases are a match to TRBD2. J gave up 6 bases and V 0 bases, and 7 bases lay outside the gene matches. The CDR3 has 16 amino acids. The germline CDR1 and CDR2 sequences are SEHNR and FQNEAQ (reference sequence). The CDR3 here is CASSLAAGVISNEQFF. Written as DNA, the CDR3 is TGTGCCAGCAGCTTAGCAGCGGGAGTGATAAGCAATGAGCAGTTCTTC.

The chain joins TRBV10-1 to TRBJ2-7; TRBD2 aligns across 10 bases. CDR1 and CDR2 from the germline V gene are WNHNN and SYGVQD (reference sequence). Trimming cost V 3 bases and J 5 bases; bases outside gene matches: 13. The CDR3 covers 17 residues. CDR3 DNA: TGCGCCAGCAGTGACATTACACCTTCGACTAGCGGGCACGAGCAGTACTTC. Amino acid sequence: CASSDITPSTSGHEQYF.

The chain links TRBV7-8 to TRBJ2-1; TRBD2 is a possible D gene (7 bases). Germline V gene data show CDR1 as SGHVS and CDR2 as FQNEAQ. This CDR3 is 15 amino acids long. Between the trimmed V and J ends, which lost 1 base and 9 bases, there was a span of 16 bases. In DNA form, the CDR3 reads TGTGCCAGCAGCTTAGGAGGGGGGGGCGTCTCTGAGCAGTTCTTC. It specifies CASSLGGGGVSEQFF.

V gene TRBV27 combines with J gene TRBJ2-2, with D perhaps TRBD1 (5 bases). From germline, CDR1 is MNHEY and CDR2 SMNVEV (reference sequence). This CDR3 has 16 amino acids. V gave up 2 bases and J gave up 5 bases, with 15 bases separating them. The CDR3 region is CASSLLQGSPTGELFF. The CDR3 DNA follows: TGTGCCAGCAGTTTACTCCAGGGTAGTCCAACCGGGGAGCTGTTTTTT.

This clone showed up just once. The V and J genes are TRBV5-8 and TRBJ1-5; weak D call: TRBD1 (5 bases). V was trimmed by 3 bases and J by 4 bases, leaving 17 bases between them. Germline V gives CDR1 SGHTS, CDR2 YDEGEE. This CDR3 has 16 residues. The CDR3: CASSSPRWGGNQPQHF. CDR3 in DNA: TGTGCCAGCAGCTCCCCCCGTTGGGGGGGGAATCAGCCCCAGCATTTT.

The chain is built from TRBV14 and TRBJ2-5; D possibly corresponds to TRBD2 (5 bases). The CDR3 extends over 17 amino acids. Looked up from germline, CDR1 is SGHDN and CDR2 is FVKESK. Trimming took 0 bases from V and 5 from J, leaving 19 bases between them. The CDR3: CASSQEEVASFGETQYF. The CDR3 coding sequence is TGTGCCAGCAGCCAAGAGGAAGTAGCGTCATTTGGGGAGACCCAGTACTTC.

The V call is TRBV10-3, the J call TRBJ1-5; TRBD1 matches at 10 bases. The CDR3 consists of 13 residues. Germline V gene lookup returns CDR1 ENHRY and CDR2 SYGVKD. J lost 4 bases, V lost 6 bases, and 0 bases had no gene match. CDR3 in amino acids: CAIRDRGNQPQHF. CDR3 sequence (DNA): TGTGCCATCAGGGACAGGGGGAATCAGCCCCAGCATTTT.

The gene calls are TRBV5-6 and TRBJ2-2; tentative D call: TRBD2 (5 bases). Germline CDR1 is SGHDT and CDR2 is YYEEEE. This CDR3 comprises 15 residues. V was cut by 2 bases and J by 5 bases, with 13 bases left in between. The CDR3, as DNA: TGTGCCAGCAGCTTAACAAGCTCGGGGACCGGGGAGCTGTTTTTT. Its protein product is CASSLTSSGTGELFF.

This chain links TRBV5-4 with TRBJ2-7; D not certain. Germline CDR1 SGHNT, CDR2 YYREEE (reference sequence). There are 14 residues in the CDR3. Trimming cost V 4 bases and J 5 bases, with 16 bases left between them. CDR3 in DNA: TGTGCCAGCAGCGCGCCCAGGTCAAGCCACGAGCAGTACTTC. Translated: CASSAPRSSHEQYF.

This clone has a single count. The V gene is TRBV19, the J gene TRBJ2-7, with 8 bases aligning to TRBD1. J was trimmed by 5 bases and V by 6 bases; bases with no gene match: 12. The germline gives CDR1 LNHDA, CDR2 SQIVND (reference sequence). This CDR3 has 15 residues. The CDR3 DNA is TGTGCCAGTAGACCCAGGACAGGGTTAGACAACGAGCAGTACTTC. Amino acid sequence: CASRPRTGLDNEQYF.

This sequence joins TRBV12-5 and TRBJ1-1; 7 positions agree with TRBD1. Germline assignment: CDR1 LGHNT and CDR2 FRNRAP. The ends lost 0 bases at V and 6 bases at J; junction bases unmatched: 7. The CDR3 length is 15 residues. In DNA, the CDR3 is TGTGCTAGTGGTTTGGTTGGTCTCGGGACAGCTGAAGCTTTCTTT. Protein sequence: CASGLVGLGTAEAFF.

The chain recombines TRBV7-2 with TRBJ2-7; D remains unclear. Trimming removed 4 bases from V and 4 bases from J, with 8 bases in between. This CDR3 spans 12 amino acids. CDR1 and CDR2 from the germline V gene are SGHTA and FQGNSA. CDR3 loop: CASSSPSYEQYF. The CDR3 DNA follows: TGTGCCAGCAGCTCCCCCTCGTACGAGCAGTACTTC.

There are many counts of this clone. This chain connects TRBV29-1 to TRBJ1-2; D might be TRBD1 (6 bases). The germline CDR1 and CDR2 sequences are SQVTM and ANQGSEA. The CDR3 has 15 residues. The V end lost 5 bases, the J end lost 4 bases, and 20 bases lay between the germline ends. This chain's CDR3 is CSVSGEGHVAYGYTF. The CDR3 nucleotides are TGCAGCGTTAGTGGGGAGGGACATGTCGCCTATGGCTACACCTTC.

The chain combines TRBV7-2 with TRBJ1-2, with D tentatively TRBD1 (5 bases). The V end lost 0 bases, the J end lost 5 bases, and 16 bases lay between the germline ends. The CDR3 totals 16 residues. In germline, CDR1 is SGHTA, CDR2 FQGNSA. CDR3 bases: TGTGCCAGCAGCTTAGCGGAACAGCCAGGGCCTTATGGCTACACCTTC. This encodes CASSLAEQPGPYGYTF.

This chain uses TRBV5-4 with TRBJ2-1; 8 bases agree with TRBD2. V shed 5 bases and J 4 bases; nucleotides not matched to a gene: 8. CDR1 is SGHNT, CDR2 YYREEE, per germline (reference sequence). The CDR3 length is 15 residues. As DNA, the CDR3 is TGTGCCAGCAGAATAGCGGGGACGACATACAATGAGCAGTTCTTC. Its protein product is CASRIAGTTYNEQFF.

The rearrangement links TRBV4-2 to TRBJ1-1, with no clear D. Deletions cut 1 base from V and 1 base from J, with 4 bases between. The germline V gene has CDR1 LGHNA and CDR2 YNFKEQ. The CDR3 runs to 13 residues. For the CDR3, the DNA is TGTGCCAGCAGCCAAGGGGCGAACACTGAAGCTTTCTTT. Residues: CASSQGANTEAFF.

The chain recombines TRBV29-1 with TRBJ1-2; D is undetermined. The CDR3 runs to 12 residues. Looked up from germline, CDR1 is SQVTM and CDR2 is ANQGSEA. Trimming removed 7 bases at V and 4 bases at J, with 13 bases between. CDR3 protein: CSAPDNGYGYTF. CDR3 coding DNA: TGCAGCGCCCCCGATAACGGCTATGGCTACACCTTC.

This chain uses TRBV10-1 with TRBJ1-1; TRBD1 is a possible D gene (6 bases). Germline CDR1 WNHNN, CDR2 SYGVQD (reference sequence). There are 14 residues in the CDR3. V lost 4 bases, J lost 1 base, and 10 bases lay in between. CDR3 DNA: TGCGCCAGCAGTGGGACAGCCTGGAACACTGAAGCTTTCTTT. Translated: CASSGTAWNTEAFF.

The chain couples TRBV5-4 to TRBJ2-2; possibly TRBD1 for D (6 bases). The ends were cut back, 5 bases at V and 1 base at J, with 15 bases in the middle. There are 16 residues in the CDR3. CDR1 and CDR2 from the germline V gene are SGHNT and YYREEE (reference sequence). As DNA, the CDR3 is TGTGCCAGCAGTCCATTCGACAGGCAGAACACCGGGGAGCTGTTTTTT. The encoded protein is CASSPFDRQNTGELFF.